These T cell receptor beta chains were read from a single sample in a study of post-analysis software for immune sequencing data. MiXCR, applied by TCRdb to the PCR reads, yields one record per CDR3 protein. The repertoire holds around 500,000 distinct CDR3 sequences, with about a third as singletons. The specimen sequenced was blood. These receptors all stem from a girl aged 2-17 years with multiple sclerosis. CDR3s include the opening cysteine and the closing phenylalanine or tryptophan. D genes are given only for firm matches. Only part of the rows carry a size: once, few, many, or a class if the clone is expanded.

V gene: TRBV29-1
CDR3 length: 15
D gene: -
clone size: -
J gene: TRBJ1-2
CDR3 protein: CSVILGHSVDYGYTF
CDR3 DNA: TGCAGCGTTATCTTGGGGCATTCTGTCGACTATGGCTACACCTTC

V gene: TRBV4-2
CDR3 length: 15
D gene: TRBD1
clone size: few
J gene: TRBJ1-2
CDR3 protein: CASRLDRVGDYGYTF
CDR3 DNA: TGTGCCAGCAGGCTAGACAGGGTAGGGGACTATGGCTACACCTTC

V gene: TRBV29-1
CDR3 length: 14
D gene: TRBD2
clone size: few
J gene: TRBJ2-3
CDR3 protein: CSVVLAGGSDTQYF
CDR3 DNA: TGCAGCGTAGTACTAGCGGGGGGTTCAGATACGCAGTATTTT

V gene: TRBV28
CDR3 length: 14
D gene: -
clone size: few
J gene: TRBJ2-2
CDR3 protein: CASRSVGYTGELFF
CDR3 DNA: TGTGCCAGCCGTTCGGTTGGGTACACCGGGGAGCTGTTTTTT

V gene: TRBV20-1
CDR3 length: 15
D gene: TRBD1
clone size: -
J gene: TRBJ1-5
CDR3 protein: CSARGDRGGGQPQHF
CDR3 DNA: TGCAGTGCTAGGGGTGACAGGGGCGGGGGGCAGCCCCAGCATTTT

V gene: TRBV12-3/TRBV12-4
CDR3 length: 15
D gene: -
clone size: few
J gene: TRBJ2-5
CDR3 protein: CASSFYAGQQETQYF
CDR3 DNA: TGTGCCAGCAGTTTCTATGCGGGGCAGCAAGAGACCCAGTACTTC

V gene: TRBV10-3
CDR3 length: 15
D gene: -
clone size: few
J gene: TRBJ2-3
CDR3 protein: CAISEPGPGYDTQYF
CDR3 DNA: TGTGCCATCAGTGAGCCAGGACCTGGTTACGATACGCAGTATTTT

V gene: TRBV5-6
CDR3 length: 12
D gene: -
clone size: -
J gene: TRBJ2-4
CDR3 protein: CASSLRGDIQYF
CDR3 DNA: TGTGCCAGCAGCTTGAGGGGTGACATTCAGTACTTC

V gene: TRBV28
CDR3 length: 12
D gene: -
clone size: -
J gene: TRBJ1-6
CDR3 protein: CASSSRFEALHF
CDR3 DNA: TGTGCCAGCAGTTCCAGATTTGAGGCCCTCCACTTT

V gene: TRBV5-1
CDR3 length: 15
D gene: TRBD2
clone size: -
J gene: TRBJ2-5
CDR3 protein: CASSWATSGGETQYF
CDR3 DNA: TGCGCCAGCAGCTGGGCGACTAGCGGGGGTGAGACCCAGTACTTC

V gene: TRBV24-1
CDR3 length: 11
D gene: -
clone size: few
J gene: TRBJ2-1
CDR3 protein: CATRNYNEQFF
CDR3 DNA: TGTGCCACCAGGAACTACAATGAGCAGTTCTTC

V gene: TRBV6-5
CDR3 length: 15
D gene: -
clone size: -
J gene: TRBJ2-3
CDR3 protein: CASSYVRSGTDTQYF
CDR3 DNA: TGTGCCAGCAGTTACGTCAGGTCAGGTACAGATACGCAGTATTTT

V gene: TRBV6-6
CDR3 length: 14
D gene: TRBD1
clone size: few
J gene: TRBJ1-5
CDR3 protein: CASTDRGLNQPQHF
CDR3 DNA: TGTGCCAGCACCGACAGGGGGCTTAATCAGCCCCAGCATTTT

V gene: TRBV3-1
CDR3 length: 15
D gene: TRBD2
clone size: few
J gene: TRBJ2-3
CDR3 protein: CASSHGAGGPRTQYF
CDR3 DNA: TGTGCCAGCAGCCATGGAGCGGGGGGGCCGCGTACGCAGTATTTT

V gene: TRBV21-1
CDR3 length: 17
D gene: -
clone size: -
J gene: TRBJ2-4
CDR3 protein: CASSKGGGGRAKNIQYF
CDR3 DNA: TGTGCCAGCAGCAAAGGGGGGGGAGGGAGAGCCAAAAACATTCAGTACTTC

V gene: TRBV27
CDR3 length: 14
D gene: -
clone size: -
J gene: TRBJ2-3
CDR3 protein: CASSFRDLTDTQYF
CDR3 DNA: TGTGCCAGCAGTTTCAGGGACCTCACAGATACGCAGTATTTT

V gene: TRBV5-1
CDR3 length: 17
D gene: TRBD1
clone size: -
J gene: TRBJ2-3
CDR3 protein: CASSWDPGQGLTDTQYF
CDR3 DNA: TGCGCCAGCAGTTGGGACCCGGGACAGGGGTTGACAGATACGCAGTATTTT

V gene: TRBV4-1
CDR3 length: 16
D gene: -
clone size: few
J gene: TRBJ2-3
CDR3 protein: CASSPGPGAPPDTQYF
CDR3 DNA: TGCGCCAGCAGCCCCGGCCCCGGGGCCCCGCCAGATACGCAGTATTTT

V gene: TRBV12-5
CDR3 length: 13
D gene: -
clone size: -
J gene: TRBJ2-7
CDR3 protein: CASGLTIRYEQYF
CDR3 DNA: TGTGCTAGTGGTCTTACTATACGGTACGAGCAGTACTTC

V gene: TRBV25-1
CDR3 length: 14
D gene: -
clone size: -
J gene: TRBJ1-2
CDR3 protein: CASSEFRGGDGYTF
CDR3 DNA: TGTGCCAGCAGTGAATTCCGGGGAGGTGACGGCTACACCTTC

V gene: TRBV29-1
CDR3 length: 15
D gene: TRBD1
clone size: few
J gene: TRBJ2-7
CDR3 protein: CSVETGQGKLYEQYF
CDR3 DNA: TGCAGCGTTGAAACGGGACAGGGGAAACTCTACGAGCAGTACTTC

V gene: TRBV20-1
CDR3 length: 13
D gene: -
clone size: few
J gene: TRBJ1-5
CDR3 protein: CSVGGIRNQPQHF
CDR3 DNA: TGCAGTGTCGGAGGGATTCGGAATCAGCCCCAGCATTTT

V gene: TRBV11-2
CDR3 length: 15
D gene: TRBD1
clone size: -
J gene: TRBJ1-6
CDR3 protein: CASSLTGQANSPLHF
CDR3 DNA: TGTGCCAGCAGCTTGACGGGACAGGCGAATTCACCCCTCCACTTT

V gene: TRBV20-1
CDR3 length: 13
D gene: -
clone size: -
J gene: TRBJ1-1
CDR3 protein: CSATNLQATEAFF
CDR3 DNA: TGCAGTGCTACGAACCTGCAGGCCACTGAAGCTTTCTTT

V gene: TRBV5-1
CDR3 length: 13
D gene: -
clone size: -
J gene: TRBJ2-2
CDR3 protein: CASSNFNTGELFF
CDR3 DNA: TGCGCCAGCAGCAATTTCAACACCGGGGAGCTGTTTTTT

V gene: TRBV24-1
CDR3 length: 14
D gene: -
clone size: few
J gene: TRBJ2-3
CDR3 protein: CATREGGWPDTQYF
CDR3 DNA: TGTGCCACCAGGGAGGGGGGCTGGCCAGATACGCAGTATTTT

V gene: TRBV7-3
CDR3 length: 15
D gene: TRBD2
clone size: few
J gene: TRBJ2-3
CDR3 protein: CASSWSGGVTDTQYF
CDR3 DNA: TGTGCCAGCAGCTGGAGCGGGGGGGTCACAGATACGCAGTATTTT

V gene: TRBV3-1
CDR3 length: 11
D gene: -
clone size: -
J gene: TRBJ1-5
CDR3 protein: CASSQGAGQHF
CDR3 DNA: TGTGCCAGCAGCCAAGGGGCAGGGCAGCATTTT

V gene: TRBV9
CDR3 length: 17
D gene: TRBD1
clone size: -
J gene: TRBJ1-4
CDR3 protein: CASSVYGTATTNEKLFF
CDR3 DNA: TGTGCCAGCAGCGTATACGGGACAGCCACAACTAATGAAAAACTGTTTTTT

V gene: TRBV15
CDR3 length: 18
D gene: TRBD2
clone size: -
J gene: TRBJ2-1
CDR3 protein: CATSRDRSKGLAGNEQFF
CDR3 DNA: TGTGCCACCAGCAGAGATCGGTCAAAGGGACTAGCGGGGAATGAGCAGTTCTTC

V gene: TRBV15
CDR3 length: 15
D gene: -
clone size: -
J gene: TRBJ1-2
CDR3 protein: CATSRGPETNYGYTF
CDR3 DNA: TGTGCCACCAGCCGGGGCCCGGAAACTAACTATGGCTACACCTTC

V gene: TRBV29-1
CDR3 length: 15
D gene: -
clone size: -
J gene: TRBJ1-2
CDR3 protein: CSVGKGGGVSGGYTF
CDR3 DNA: TGCAGCGTTGGCAAGGGTGGTGGGGTTTCAGGAGGCTACACCTTC

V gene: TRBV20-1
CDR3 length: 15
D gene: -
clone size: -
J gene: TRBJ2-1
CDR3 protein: CSATRGAGEYNEQFF
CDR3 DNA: TGCAGTGCTACCCGGGGGGCGGGAGAGTACAATGAGCAGTTCTTC

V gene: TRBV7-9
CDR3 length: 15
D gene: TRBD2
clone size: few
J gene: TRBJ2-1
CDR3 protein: CASSLVSLAGLQQFF
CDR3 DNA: TGTGCCAGCAGCTTAGTCTCGCTAGCGGGGCTCCAGCAGTTCTTC

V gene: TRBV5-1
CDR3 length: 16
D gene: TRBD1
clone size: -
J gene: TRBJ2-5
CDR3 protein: CASKTQGASYQETQYF
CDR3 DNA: TGCGCCAGTAAGACACAGGGGGCCTCGTACCAAGAGACCCAGTACTTC

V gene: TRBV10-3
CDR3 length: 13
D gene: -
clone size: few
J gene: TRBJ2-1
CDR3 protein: CAISETLQREQFF
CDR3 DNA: TGTGCCATCAGTGAGACACTACAGAGGGAGCAGTTCTTC

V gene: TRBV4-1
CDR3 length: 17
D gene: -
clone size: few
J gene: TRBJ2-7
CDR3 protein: CASSQGRLSDYPGEQYF
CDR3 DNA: TGCGCCAGCAGCCAAGGTCGGTTATCTGATTACCCGGGAGAGCAGTACTTC

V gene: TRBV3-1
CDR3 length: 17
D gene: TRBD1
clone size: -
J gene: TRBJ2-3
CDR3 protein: CASSQGGTGSSTDTQYF
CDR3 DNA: TGTGCCAGCAGCCAAGGGGGGACAGGCTCGAGCACAGATACGCAGTATTTT

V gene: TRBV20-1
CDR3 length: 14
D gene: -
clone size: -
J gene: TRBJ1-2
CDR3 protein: CSAREAGREDGYTF
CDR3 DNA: TGCAGTGCTAGGGAGGCCGGGCGGGAGGATGGCTACACCTTC

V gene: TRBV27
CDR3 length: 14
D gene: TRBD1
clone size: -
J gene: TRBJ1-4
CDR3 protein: CASTAQGAGEKLFF
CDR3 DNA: TGTGCCAGCACCGCGCAGGGGGCAGGGGAAAAACTGTTTTTT

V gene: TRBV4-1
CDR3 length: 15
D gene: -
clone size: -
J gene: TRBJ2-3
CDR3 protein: CASSQEPWGLGTQYF
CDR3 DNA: TGCGCCAGCAGCCAAGAGCCCTGGGGGCTCGGTACGCAGTATTTT

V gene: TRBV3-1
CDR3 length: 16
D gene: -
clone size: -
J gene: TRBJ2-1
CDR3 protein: CASSHDGDFRGYEQFF
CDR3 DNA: TGTGCCAGCAGCCACGACGGGGACTTTAGGGGGTACGAGCAGTTCTTC

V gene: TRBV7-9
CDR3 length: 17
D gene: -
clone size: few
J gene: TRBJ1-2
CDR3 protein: CASSLALGTGRNYGYTF
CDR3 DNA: TGTGCCAGCAGCTTAGCGCTGGGAACAGGGAGAAACTATGGCTACACCTTC

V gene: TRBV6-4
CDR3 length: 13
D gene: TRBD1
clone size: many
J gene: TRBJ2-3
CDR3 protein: CASSAQGADTQYF
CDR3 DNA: TGTGCCAGCAGCGCGCAGGGGGCAGATACGCAGTATTTT

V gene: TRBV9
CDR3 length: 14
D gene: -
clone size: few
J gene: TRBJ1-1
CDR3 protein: CASSVAWGDTEAFF
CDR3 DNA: TGTGCCAGCAGCGTAGCTTGGGGGGACACTGAAGCTTTCTTT

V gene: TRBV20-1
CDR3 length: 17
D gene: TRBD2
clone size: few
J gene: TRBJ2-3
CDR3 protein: CSALGLAGVTSTDTQYF
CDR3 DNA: TGCAGTGCATTGGGACTAGCGGGGGTCACTAGCACAGATACGCAGTATTTT

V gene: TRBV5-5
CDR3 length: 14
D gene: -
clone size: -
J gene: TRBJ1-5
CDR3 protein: CASSLVGLQMPQHF
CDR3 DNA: TGTGCCAGCAGCTTGGTCGGACTCCAGATGCCCCAGCATTTT

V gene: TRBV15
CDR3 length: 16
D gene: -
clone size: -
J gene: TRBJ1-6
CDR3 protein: CATSRATGRGNSPLHF
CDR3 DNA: TGTGCCACCAGCAGAGCAACAGGGCGGGGGAATTCACCCCTCCACTTT

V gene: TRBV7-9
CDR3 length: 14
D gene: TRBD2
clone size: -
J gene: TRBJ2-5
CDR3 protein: CASSWDGEGETQYF
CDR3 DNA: TGTGCCAGCAGCTGGGACGGGGAGGGAGAGACCCAGTACTTC

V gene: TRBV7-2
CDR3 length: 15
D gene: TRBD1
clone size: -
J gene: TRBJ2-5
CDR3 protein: CASSSDRVNQETQYF
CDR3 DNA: TGTGCCAGCAGCTCGGACAGGGTTAACCAAGAGACCCAGTACTTC

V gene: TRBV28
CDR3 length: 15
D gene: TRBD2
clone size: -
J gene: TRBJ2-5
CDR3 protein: CASSRRTSGRETQYF
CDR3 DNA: TGTGCCAGCAGCAGACGGACTAGCGGGAGGGAGACCCAGTACTTC

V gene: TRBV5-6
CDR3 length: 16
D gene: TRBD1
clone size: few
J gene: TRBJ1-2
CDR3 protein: CASSSGGGQTYYGYTF
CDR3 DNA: TGTGCCAGCAGCTCCGGGGGGGGACAGACTTACTATGGCTACACCTTC